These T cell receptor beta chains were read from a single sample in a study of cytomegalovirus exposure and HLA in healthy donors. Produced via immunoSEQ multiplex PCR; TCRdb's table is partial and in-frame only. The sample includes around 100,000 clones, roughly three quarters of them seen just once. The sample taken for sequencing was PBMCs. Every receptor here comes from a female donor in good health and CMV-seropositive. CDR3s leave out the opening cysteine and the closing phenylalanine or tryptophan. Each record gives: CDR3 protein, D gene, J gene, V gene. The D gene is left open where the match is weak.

CDR3aa: ASSAGQGRSGNTIY
d_gene: TRBD1
j_gene: TRBJ1-3
v_gene: TRBV5-4

CDR3aa: ASSFLGSDTQY
d_gene: .
j_gene: TRBJ2-3
v_gene: TRBV27

CDR3aa: ASSEFGSGVANTGELF
d_gene: TRBD2
j_gene: TRBJ2-2
v_gene: TRBV10-2

CDR3aa: ASSELAPGELF
d_gene: .
j_gene: TRBJ2-2
v_gene: TRBV10-1

CDR3aa: ASSRSWGGSYEQY
d_gene: TRBD2
j_gene: TRBJ2-7
v_gene: TRBV19

CDR3aa: ASRRLAVNTGELF
d_gene: TRBD2
j_gene: TRBJ2-2
v_gene: TRBV5-1

CDR3aa: ASSPTSGGNTGELF
d_gene: TRBD2
j_gene: TRBJ2-2
v_gene: TRBV5-1

CDR3aa: ASRSAGRYT
d_gene: .
j_gene: TRBJ1-2
v_gene: TRBV27

CDR3aa: ASSGAGAGNTEAF
d_gene: .
j_gene: TRBJ1-1
v_gene: TRBV13

CDR3aa: ASSPQQGDGEKLF
d_gene: .
j_gene: TRBJ1-4
v_gene: TRBV18

CDR3aa: ASSETPYSGNEQF
d_gene: TRBD2
j_gene: TRBJ2-1
v_gene: TRBV9

CDR3aa: ASTEDSSGANVLT
d_gene: .
j_gene: TRBJ2-6
v_gene: TRBV6-4

CDR3aa: AWSVTAGYQETQY
d_gene: .
j_gene: TRBJ2-5
v_gene: TRBV30

CDR3aa: ASSGEQGDGYT
d_gene: .
j_gene: TRBJ1-2
v_gene: TRBV2

CDR3aa: AWSLGDYSTGTQY
d_gene: TRBD2
j_gene: TRBJ2-3
v_gene: TRBV30

CDR3aa: ASSITVGTSGRHRTGNEQF
d_gene: TRBD2
j_gene: TRBJ2-1
v_gene: TRBV9

CDR3aa: ASSPNRETQY
d_gene: .
j_gene: TRBJ2-5
v_gene: TRBV7-6

CDR3aa: ASSETGPGYGYT
d_gene: TRBD1
j_gene: TRBJ1-2
v_gene: TRBV2

CDR3aa: ASSPTGTEETQY
d_gene: TRBD1
j_gene: TRBJ2-5
v_gene: TRBV19

CDR3aa: ASSQELAGGLVGTDTQY
d_gene: TRBD2
j_gene: TRBJ2-3
v_gene: TRBV4-2

CDR3aa: ASSQDRVLREQY
d_gene: .
j_gene: TRBJ2-7
v_gene: TRBV4-3

CDR3aa: ASSEGGLAGVYSYNEQF
d_gene: TRBD2
j_gene: TRBJ2-1
v_gene: TRBV2

CDR3aa: ASSRQGAGSPLH
d_gene: TRBD1
j_gene: TRBJ1-6
v_gene: TRBV6-5

CDR3aa: ASSGQAGNQPQH
d_gene: TRBD1
j_gene: TRBJ1-5
v_gene: TRBV6-1

CDR3aa: ASSLVLGASGGLGDTQY
d_gene: TRBD2
j_gene: TRBJ2-3
v_gene: TRBV7-2

CDR3aa: ASSYSGISGANGLT
d_gene: .
j_gene: TRBJ2-6
v_gene: TRBV6-5